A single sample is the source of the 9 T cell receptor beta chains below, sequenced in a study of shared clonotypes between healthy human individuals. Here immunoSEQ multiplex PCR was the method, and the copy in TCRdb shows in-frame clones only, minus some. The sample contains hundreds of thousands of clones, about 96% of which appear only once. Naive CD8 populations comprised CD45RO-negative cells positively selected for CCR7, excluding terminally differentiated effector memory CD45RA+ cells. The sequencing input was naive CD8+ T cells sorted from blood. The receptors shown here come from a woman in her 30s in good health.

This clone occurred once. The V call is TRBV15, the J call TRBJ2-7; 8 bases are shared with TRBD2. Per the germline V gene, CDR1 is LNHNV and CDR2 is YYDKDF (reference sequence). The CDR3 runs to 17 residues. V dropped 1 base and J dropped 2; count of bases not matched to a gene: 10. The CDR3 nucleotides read TGTGCCACCAGCAGAGGGGGCGAGGGAGCGGGGGCCTACGAGCAGTACTTC. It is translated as CATSRGGEGAGAYEQYF. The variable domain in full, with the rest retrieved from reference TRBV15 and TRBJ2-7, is DAMVIQNPRYQVTQFGKPVTLSCSQTLNHNVMYWYQQKSSQAPKLLFHYYDKDFNNEADTPDNFQSRRPNTSFCFLDIRSPGLGDTAMYLCATSRGGEGAGAYEQYFGPGTRLTVT.

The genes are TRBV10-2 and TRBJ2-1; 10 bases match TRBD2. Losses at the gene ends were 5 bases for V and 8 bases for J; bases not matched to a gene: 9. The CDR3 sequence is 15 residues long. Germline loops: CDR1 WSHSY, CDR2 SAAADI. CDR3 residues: CASSLLAGRRDEQFF. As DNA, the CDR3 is TGCGCCAGCAGTTTACTAGCGGGGAGGAGGGATGAGCAGTTCTTC.

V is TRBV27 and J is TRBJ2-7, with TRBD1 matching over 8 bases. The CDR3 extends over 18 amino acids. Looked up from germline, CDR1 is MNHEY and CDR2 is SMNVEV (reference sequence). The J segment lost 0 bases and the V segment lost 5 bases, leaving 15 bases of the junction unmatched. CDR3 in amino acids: CASSGQGVLQTSSYEQYF. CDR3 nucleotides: TGTGCCAGCAGTGGACAGGGTGTCCTCCAGACCTCCTCCTACGAGCAGTACTTC.

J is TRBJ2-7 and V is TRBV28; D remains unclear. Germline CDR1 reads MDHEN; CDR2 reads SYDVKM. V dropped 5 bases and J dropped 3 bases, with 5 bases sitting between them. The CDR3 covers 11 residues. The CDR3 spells CASSDDYEQYF. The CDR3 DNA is TGTGCCAGCAGTGATGACTACGAGCAGTACTTC.

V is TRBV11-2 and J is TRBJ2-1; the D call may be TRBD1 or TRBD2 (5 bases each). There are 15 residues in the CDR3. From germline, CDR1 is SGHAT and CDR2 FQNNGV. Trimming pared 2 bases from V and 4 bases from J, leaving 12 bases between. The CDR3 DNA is TGTGCCAGCAGCTTATCCGGGACGAGTTACAATGAGCAGTTCTTC. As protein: CASSLSGTSYNEQFF.

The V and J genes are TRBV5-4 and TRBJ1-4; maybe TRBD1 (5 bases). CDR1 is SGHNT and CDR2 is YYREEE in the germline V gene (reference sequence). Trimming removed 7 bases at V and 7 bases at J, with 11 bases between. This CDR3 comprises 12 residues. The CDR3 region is CASHRIGEKLFF. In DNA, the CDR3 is TGTGCCAGCCACAGGATCGGTGAAAAACTGTTTTTT.

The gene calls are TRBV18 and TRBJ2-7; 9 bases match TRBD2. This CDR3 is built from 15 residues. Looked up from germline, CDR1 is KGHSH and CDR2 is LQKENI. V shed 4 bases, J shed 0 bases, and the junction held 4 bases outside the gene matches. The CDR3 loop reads CASSQTAGGSYEQYF. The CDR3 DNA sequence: TGTGCCAGCTCACAAACAGCGGGAGGCTCCTACGAGCAGTACTTC.

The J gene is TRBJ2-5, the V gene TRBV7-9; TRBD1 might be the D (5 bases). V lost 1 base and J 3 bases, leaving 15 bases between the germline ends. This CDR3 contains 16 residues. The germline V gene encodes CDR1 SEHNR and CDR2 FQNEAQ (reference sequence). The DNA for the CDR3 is TGTGCCAGCAGCTTAGAGGGGTATGGCTATGAAGAGACCCAGTACTTC. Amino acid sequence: CASSLEGYGYEETQYF.

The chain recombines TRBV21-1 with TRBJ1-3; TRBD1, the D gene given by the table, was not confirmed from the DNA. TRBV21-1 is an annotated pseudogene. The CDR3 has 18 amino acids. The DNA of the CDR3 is TGTGCCAGCAGCAAGTTAGGGTTTAGGGGCATCTCTGGAAACACCATATATTTT. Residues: CASSKLGFRGISGNTIYF.